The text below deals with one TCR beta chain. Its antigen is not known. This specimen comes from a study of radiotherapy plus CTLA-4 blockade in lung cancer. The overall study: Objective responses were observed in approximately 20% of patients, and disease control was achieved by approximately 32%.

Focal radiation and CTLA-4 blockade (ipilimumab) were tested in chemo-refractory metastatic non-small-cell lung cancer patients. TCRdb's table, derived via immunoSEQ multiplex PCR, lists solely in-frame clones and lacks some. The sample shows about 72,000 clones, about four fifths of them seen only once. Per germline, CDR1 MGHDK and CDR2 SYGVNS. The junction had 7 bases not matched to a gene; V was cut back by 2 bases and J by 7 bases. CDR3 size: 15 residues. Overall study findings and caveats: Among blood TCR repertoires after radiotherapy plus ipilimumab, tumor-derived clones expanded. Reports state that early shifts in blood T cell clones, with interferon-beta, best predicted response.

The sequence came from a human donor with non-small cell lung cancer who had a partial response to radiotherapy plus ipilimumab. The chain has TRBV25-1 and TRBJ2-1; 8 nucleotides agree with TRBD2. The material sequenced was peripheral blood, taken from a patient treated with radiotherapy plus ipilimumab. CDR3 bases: TGTGCCAGCAGTGAACCCAGCGGGAGTGGTAATGAGCAGTTCTTC. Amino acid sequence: CASSEPSGSGNEQFF.